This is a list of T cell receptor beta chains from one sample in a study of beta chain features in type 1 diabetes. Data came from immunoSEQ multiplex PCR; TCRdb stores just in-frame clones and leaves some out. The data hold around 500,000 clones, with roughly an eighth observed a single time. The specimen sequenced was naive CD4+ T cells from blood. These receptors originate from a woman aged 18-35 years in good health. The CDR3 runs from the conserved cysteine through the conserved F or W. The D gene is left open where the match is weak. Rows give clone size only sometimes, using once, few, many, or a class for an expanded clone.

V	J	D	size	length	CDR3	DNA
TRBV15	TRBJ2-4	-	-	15	CATDRGEGGKNIQYF	TGTGCCACTGATAGAGGGGAAGGAGGGAAAAACATTCAGTACTTC
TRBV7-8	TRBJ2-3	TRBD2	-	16	CASGRWAGVGADTQYF	TGTGCCAGTGGGCGTTGGGCGGGAGTAGGAGCAGATACGCAGTATTTT
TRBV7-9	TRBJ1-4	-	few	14	CASSSTGRVEKLFF	TGTGCCAGCAGCTCCACAGGGCGGGTTGAAAAACTGTTTTTT
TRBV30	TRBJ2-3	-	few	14	CAWSVGLGSDTQYF	TGTGCCTGGAGTGTCGGGCTAGGGTCGGATACGCAGTATTTT
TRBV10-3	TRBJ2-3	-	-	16	CAISGRETEGVDTQYF	TGTGCCATCAGTGGAAGGGAGACAGAGGGGGTGGATACGCAGTATTTT
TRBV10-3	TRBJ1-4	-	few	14	CAISRYGKDEKLFF	TGTGCCATCAGTCGGTACGGGAAGGATGAAAAACTGTTTTTT
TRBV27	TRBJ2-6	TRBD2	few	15	CASSLGGSGANVLTF	TGTGCCAGCAGTTTGGGAGGGTCTGGGGCCAACGTCCTGACTTTC
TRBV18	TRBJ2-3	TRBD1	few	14	CASSRGGSTDTQYF	TGTGCCAGCTCACGAGGGGGCAGTACAGATACGCAGTATTTT
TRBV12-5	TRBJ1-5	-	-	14	CASGPGDGNQPQHF	TGTGCTAGTGGCCCGGGGGACGGCAATCAGCCCCAGCATTTT
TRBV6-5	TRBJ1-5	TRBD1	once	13	CASSWTGGEPQHF	TGTGCCAGCAGTTGGACAGGGGGAGAGCCCCAGCATTTT
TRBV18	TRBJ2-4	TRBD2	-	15	CASSPRTSEGNIQYF	TGTGCCAGCTCACCCCGGACTAGCGAGGGTAACATTCAGTACTTC
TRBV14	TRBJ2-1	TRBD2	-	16	CASSRTSGSSYNEQFF	TGTGCCAGCAGCCGGACTAGCGGGAGCTCCTACAATGAGCAGTTCTTC
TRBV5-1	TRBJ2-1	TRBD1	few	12	CASSTRTGEQFF	TGCGCCAGCAGCACCAGGACAGGAGAGCAGTTCTTC
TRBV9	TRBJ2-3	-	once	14	CASSVEPAGDTQYF	TGTGCCAGCAGCGTAGAGCCAGCAGGAGATACGCAGTATTTT
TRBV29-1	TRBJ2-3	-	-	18	CSVAGADRWNPSTDTQYF	TGCAGCGTTGCGGGCGCCGACAGGTGGAACCCTAGCACAGATACGCAGTATTTT
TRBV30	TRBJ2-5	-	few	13	CAWSRGERETQYF	TGTGCCTGGAGTAGGGGGGAGAGAGAGACCCAGTACTTC
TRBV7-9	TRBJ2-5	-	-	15	CASSLARGAQETQYF	TGTGCCAGCAGCTTAGCGCGTGGGGCACAAGAGACCCAGTACTTC
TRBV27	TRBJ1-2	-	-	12	CASSSTAGGYTF	TGTGCCAGCAGTTCCACTGCGGGCGGCTACACCTTC
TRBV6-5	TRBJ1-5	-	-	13	CASSRTVNQPQHF	TGTGCCAGCAGTAGGACAGTCAATCAGCCCCAGCATTTT
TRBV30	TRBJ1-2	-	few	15	CAWSVPGRIYYGYTF	TGTGCCTGGAGCGTCCCGGGACGGATATACTATGGCTACACCTTC
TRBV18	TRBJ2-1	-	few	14	CASSPDRALGPQFF	TGTGCCAGCTCACCCGACCGGGCCCTAGGGCCCCAGTTCTTC
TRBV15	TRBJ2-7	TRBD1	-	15	CATSRGGQATYEQYF	TGTGCCACCAGCAGAGGCGGACAGGCCACCTACGAGCAGTACTTC